The rows below give T cell receptor beta chains drawn from one sample of a study of response to subunit inactivated influenza vaccine. TCRdb analysed the RT-PCR reads with MiXCR anew, one entry per CDR3 protein. The sample has 500,000 to 550,000 distinct CDR3 sequences, roughly 23% seen once. These records were also assigned to another study, of T cells expressing NK-cell markers.

The input for sequencing was CD4+ T cells sorted from PBMCs, taken about 11 days after vaccination. These TCRs come from a man between 50 and 59 years old who received an inactivated influenza vaccine. Both conserved end residues are part of each CDR3. D genes are given only for firm matches. Clone size is shown for a subset of rows, as once, few, many or a class of expanded clone.

clone_size,v_call,d_call,j_call,cdr3_nt,cdr3_aa
-,TRBV4-3,TRBD1,TRBJ2-7,TGCGCCAGCAGCCAAGAAAGACAGGGGATCTACGAGCAGTACTTC,CASSQERQGIYEQYF
few,TRBV12-3/TRBV12-4,TRBD2,TRBJ2-3,TGTGCCAGCAGTTTGCCAGCGGGGGGGCCCCTGAGCACAGATACGCAGTATTTT,CASSLPAGGPLSTDTQYF
-,TRBV12-3/TRBV12-4,TRBD1,TRBJ1-1,TGTGCCAGCAGTCTGACAGGGCAGGCCACTGAAGCTTTCTTT,CASSLTGQATEAFF
-,TRBV12-3/TRBV12-4,-,TRBJ1-5,TGTGCCAGCACTGGGTCCTCTTCAATCAGCCCCCAGCATTTT,CASTGSSSISPQHF
-,TRBV6-5,-,TRBJ2-3,TGTGCCAGCTTGTATCTCGCCCCGATCGAGTATTTT,CASLYLAPIEYF
few,TRBV6-1,-,TRBJ1-1,TGTGCCAGCAAGACTCAGGCCAACACTGAAGCTTTCTTT,CASKTQANTEAFF
-,TRBV7-8,-,TRBJ2-5,TGTGCCAGCAGCCCTGGGACTTGGGGCGTAGAGACCCAGTACTTC,CASSPGTWGVETQYF
few,TRBV29-1,-,TRBJ2-3,TGCAGCGCCTGCGAGGGGGGGAGGGAGGTGGCCACAGATACGCAGTATTTT,CSACEGGREVATDTQYF
-,TRBV3-1,TRBD2,TRBJ2-7,TGTGCCAGCAGCCAAGCCGGGACTAGCGGGGTCTGGAGTTTC,CASSQAGTSGVWSF
-,TRBV6-1,TRBD2,TRBJ2-5,TGTGCCAGCAGTGGGACTAGCGGATTCCAAGAGACCCAGTACTTC,CASSGTSGFQETQYF
many,TRBV27,-,TRBJ2-2,TGTGCCACAAGGGACACCAACACCGGGGAGCTGTTTTTT,CATRDTNTGELFF
few,TRBV12-3/TRBV12-4,-,TRBJ1-1,TGTGCCAGCATCTTGAGTCCGAACACTGAAGCTTTCTTT,CASILSPNTEAFF
-,TRBV6-4,-,TRBJ1-1,TGTGCCAGCAGTGCCAGCGACAGGTATGCAACTGAAGCTTTCTTT,CASSASDRYATEAFF
few,TRBV4-1,-,TRBJ2-1,TGCGCCAGCAGCCGGAATTTAGGGGTAGGGTACAATGAGCAGTTCTTC,CASSRNLGVGYNEQFF